These T cell receptor beta chains were read from a single sample in a study of blood T cell repertoires in COVID-19. The method was immunoSEQ multiplex PCR; TCRdb's version includes in-frame clones alone and lacks a portion of them. The table shows a few hundred thousand clones, with 70% to 90% occurring only once. Sequencing was carried out using PBMCs or T cells enriched from blood (not recorded which). These receptors all come from a man aged 35-49 years who had recovered from COVID-19. The CDR3 runs from the conserved cysteine through the conserved F or W. The order of the fields is clone size, J gene, D gene, V gene, CDR3 DNA, CDR3 protein. D genes are given only for firm matches. The size entry is marked missing in some rows and otherwise reads once, few, many or a size class.

- TRBJ2-1 TRBD2 TRBV3-1/TRBV3-2 TGTGCCAGCAGCCGAACGGGACTAGCGGGAGTGGCGCAGTTCTTC CASSRTGLAGVAQFF
- TRBJ2-2 - TRBV5-8 TGTGCCAGCAGCTTGGGGAGTGCGAACACCGGGGAGCTGTTTTTT CASSLGSANTGELFF
once TRBJ1-1 - TRBV5-8 TGTGCCAGCAGCTTGGGTCCCTGGCCGAACACTGAAGCTTTCTTT CASSLGPWPNTEAFF
- TRBJ2-3 TRBD1 TRBV2 TGTGCCAGCACGAAAACCACAGGGGGGGATACGCAGTATTTT CASTKTTGGDTQYF
few TRBJ1-1 - TRBV29-1 TGCAGCGTCCGGGAGGCTAACCTGAACACTGAAGCTTTCTTT CSVREANLNTEAFF
- TRBJ1-6 TRBD1 TRBV7-9 TGTGCCAGCAGCCTGGGACAGGGGGAATCACCCCTCCACTTT CASSLGQGESPLHF
- TRBJ2-5 - TRBV7-3 TGTGCCAGCAGCACCTCCGGGATAACGCAAGAGACCCAGTACTTC CASSTSGITQETQYF
- TRBJ2-7 TRBD2 TRBV5-5 TGTGCCAGCAGCTTGAATCCCAGCGGGAGCACCGAGCAGTACTTC CASSLNPSGSTEQYF
- TRBJ1-2 TRBD1 TRBV19 TGTGCCAGTACCATCCGACAGGGGGCAGGTGGCTACACCTTC CASTIRQGAGGYTF
- TRBJ1-1 - TRBV3-1/TRBV3-2 TGTGCCAGCAGCCGAGGGGGTCCCCCTGAAGCTTTCTTT CASSRGGPPEAFF
- TRBJ2-1 TRBD1 TRBV11-3 TGTGCCAGCAGCCAGGGACAGGGACCCTACAATGAGCAGTTCTTC CASSQGQGPYNEQFF
- TRBJ1-2 - TRBV14 TGTGCCAGCAGCCAAATGCGAGGCCCCTATGGCTACACCTTC CASSQMRGPYGYTF
- TRBJ2-3 - TRBV12-5 TGTGCTAGTTCGATCGGACAGAGCACAGATACGCAGTATTTT CASSIGQSTDTQYF
- TRBJ1-1 - TRBV19 TGTGCCAGTAGTATAGTCGGGAGGTACACTGAAGCTTTCTTT CASSIVGRYTEAFF